These T cell receptor beta chains were read from a single sample in a study of post-analysis software for immune sequencing data. Each CDR3 protein gets one entry after TCRdb re-called the PCR reads with MiXCR. Found here are around 440,000 distinct CDR3 sequences, around 40% of them singletons; the top ten hold about 12%. The sequencing input was blood. These receptors came from a girl between 10 and 17 years old with multiple sclerosis. CDR3s include the opening cysteine and the closing phenylalanine or tryptophan. The D gene is left open where the match is weak. Not every row has a clone size; where given, it reads once, few, many or a size class.

abundance: NA
d_gene: NA
v_gene: TRBV4-1
j_gene: TRBJ2-7
CDR3aa: CASSQESSSSYEQYF
CDR3nt: TGCGCCAGCAGCCAAGAGAGTAGCAGCTCCTACGAGCAGTACTTC

abundance: NA
d_gene: TRBD2
v_gene: TRBV4-3
j_gene: TRBJ2-5
CDR3aa: CASSHLSGSQGETQYF
CDR3nt: TGCGCCAGCAGCCACCTTAGCGGGAGTCAGGGAGAGACCCAGTACTTC

abundance: NA
d_gene: NA
v_gene: TRBV7-2
j_gene: TRBJ2-2
CDR3aa: CASSLDPGGTGELFF
CDR3nt: TGTGCCAGCAGCTTAGATCCCGGTGGCACCGGGGAGCTGTTTTTT

abundance: NA
d_gene: NA
v_gene: TRBV20-1
j_gene: TRBJ2-1
CDR3aa: CMAGNEQDF
CDR3nt: TGCATGGCTGGGAACGAGCAGGACTTC

abundance: few
d_gene: NA
v_gene: TRBV4-2
j_gene: TRBJ1-1
CDR3aa: CASSQSSRGMNTEAFF
CDR3nt: TGTGCCAGCAGCCAAAGCAGCCGAGGGATGAACACTGAAGCTTTCTTT

abundance: NA
d_gene: TRBD2
v_gene: TRBV28
j_gene: TRBJ2-3
CDR3aa: CASTMGLADTQYF
CDR3nt: TGTGCCAGCACCATGGGACTAGCAGATACGCAGTATTTT

abundance: NA
d_gene: TRBD2
v_gene: TRBV20-1
j_gene: TRBJ2-7
CDR3aa: CSARGPGLAGGASYEQYF
CDR3nt: TGCAGTGCTAGAGGTCCGGGACTAGCAGGAGGCGCCTCCTACGAGCAGTACTTC

abundance: few
d_gene: NA
v_gene: TRBV28
j_gene: TRBJ2-7
CDR3aa: CASSLLSQTSSYEQYF
CDR3nt: TGTGCCAGCAGTTTATTGAGCCAGACGAGCTCCTACGAGCAGTACTTC

abundance: few
d_gene: TRBD2
v_gene: TRBV20-1
j_gene: TRBJ2-1
CDR3aa: CSARVTSRTSYNEQFF
CDR3nt: TGCAGTGCTAGAGTGACTAGCAGGACATCCTACAATGAGCAGTTCTTC

abundance: NA
d_gene: TRBD1
v_gene: TRBV24-1
j_gene: TRBJ2-3
CDR3aa: CATSDPRQGSTDTQYF
CDR3nt: TGTGCCACCAGTGATCCGCGACAGGGGAGCACAGATACGCAGTATTTT

abundance: NA
d_gene: NA
v_gene: TRBV4-2
j_gene: TRBJ2-4
CDR3aa: CASSQGDGGVEQYF
CDR3nt: TGTGCCAGCAGCCAGGGTGACGGCGGCGTGGAGCAGTACTTC

abundance: NA
d_gene: NA
v_gene: TRBV9
j_gene: TRBJ2-7
CDR3aa: CASSVDMNYEQYF
CDR3nt: TGTGCCAGCAGCGTAGACATGAACTACGAGCAGTACTTC

abundance: NA
d_gene: TRBD2
v_gene: TRBV4-1
j_gene: TRBJ2-3
CDR3aa: CAGSLQREEGRTDTQYF
CDR3nt: TGCGCCGGCAGCCTTCAGCGGGAGGAGGGTCGTACAGATACGCAGTATTTT

abundance: NA
d_gene: TRBD2
v_gene: TRBV12-3/TRBV12-4
j_gene: TRBJ2-5
CDR3aa: CASSVSLAGGQTQYF
CDR3nt: TGTGCCAGCAGTGTCTCTCTAGCGGGAGGCCAGACCCAGTACTTC

abundance: NA
d_gene: NA
v_gene: TRBV25-1
j_gene: TRBJ2-7
CDR3aa: CASSESLNSYEQYF
CDR3nt: TGTGCCAGCAGTGAATCCCTGAACTCCTACGAGCAGTACTTC

abundance: NA
d_gene: TRBD1
v_gene: TRBV10-3
j_gene: TRBJ2-7
CDR3aa: CAISVGVGTVAYEQYF
CDR3nt: TGTGCCATCAGTGTCGGAGTAGGGACAGTGGCTTACGAGCAGTACTTC

abundance: few
d_gene: TRBD2
v_gene: TRBV2
j_gene: TRBJ2-5
CDR3aa: CASSGTSGSRETQYF
CDR3nt: TGTGCCAGCAGCGGGACTAGCGGGAGTAGAGAGACCCAGTACTTC

abundance: NA
d_gene: NA
v_gene: TRBV20-1
j_gene: TRBJ2-5
CDR3aa: CSARDPTAVQEAQYF
CDR3nt: TGCAGTGCTAGAGATCCCACAGCGGTCCAGGAGGCCCAGTACTTC

abundance: NA
d_gene: NA
v_gene: TRBV12-3/TRBV12-4
j_gene: TRBJ2-7
CDR3aa: CASSFSIGQLSYEQYF
CDR3nt: TGTGCCAGCAGTTTCTCAATCGGGCAGCTCTCCTACGAGCAGTACTTC

abundance: NA
d_gene: TRBD2
v_gene: TRBV7-7
j_gene: TRBJ2-1
CDR3aa: CASSLYGGRDNEQFF
CDR3nt: TGTGCTAGCAGCTTGTATGGCGGGAGGGACAATGAGCAGTTCTTC